Presented here are 16 T cell receptor beta chains from one specimen sequenced in a study of T cell repertoires in cytomegalovirus infection. TCRdb fed the reads into MiXCR, producing one record per CDR3 protein. The data show about 360,000 distinct CDR3 sequences, with less than 20% seen just once and 8.7% held by the top ten. The sample was PBMCs. These receptors all stem from a human donor in good health (CMV status not recorded). Some clones in this sample may be carry-over from other donors' samples.

Ten or more counts support this clonotype. V is TRBV7-2 and J is TRBJ2-7; a weak D match, TRBD1 (6 bases). V shed 0 bases and J shed 4 bases, with 10 bases lying between them. CDR1 and CDR2 from the germline V gene are SGHTA and FQGNSA. This CDR3 contains 14 residues. The CDR3 DNA reads as TGTGCCAGCAGCTTAGCTGCAGGGGCGTACGAGCAGTACTTC. Its translation is CASSLAAGAYEQYF.

This clonotype was counted many times. This CDR3 reads CASSQSGVFDTQYF. The CDR3 nucleotides are TGTGCCAGCAGCCAAAGCGGGGTATTCGATACGCAGTATTTT. The V and J genes are TRBV4-2 and TRBJ2-3; 7 nucleotides agree with TRBD2. Per germline, CDR1 LGHNA and CDR2 YNFKEQ. Losses at the gene ends were 2 bases for V and 6 bases for J; bases not matched to a gene: 5. CDR3 length: 14 residues.

This chain joins TRBV7-6 and TRBJ1-4; no clear D. Trimming cost V 5 bases and J 0 bases, with 13 bases left between them. This CDR3 has 16 amino acids. Germline V gene data show CDR1 as SGHVS and CDR2 as FNYEAQ. The CDR3 reads CASSVGSRATNEKLFF. DNA for the CDR3: TGTGCCAGCAGCGTCGGGTCTCGAGCAACTAATGAAAAACTGTTTTTT.

This clonotype occurred many times. This chain joins TRBV7-2 and TRBJ2-7; D not certain. V lost 0 bases to trimming and J lost 3 bases, with 15 bases between them. This CDR3 is built from 16 residues. Germline V gives CDR1 SGHTA, CDR2 FQGNSA. CDR3: CASSLAIGRFRYEQYF. The DNA for the CDR3 is TGTGCCAGCAGCTTAGCGATCGGAAGGTTTCGCTACGAGCAGTACTTC.

This clonotype was counted many times. The V call is TRBV6-1, the J call TRBJ1-2; possibly TRBD1 for D (6 bases). V was trimmed by 6 bases and J by 2 bases, leaving 10 bases between them. The CDR3 has 13 residues. Germline V gene data show CDR1 as MNHNS and CDR2 as SASEGT. The CDR3 loop reads CASRMDRNYGYTF. In DNA form, the CDR3 reads TGTGCCAGCAGAATGGACAGAAACTATGGCTACACCTTC.

At least ten counts were recorded for this clonotype. The J gene is TRBJ2-2, the V gene TRBV7-2, with 8 bases identical to TRBD2. Germline CDR1 SGHTA, CDR2 FQGNSA. CDR3 length: 17 amino acids. V was pared by 4 bases and J by 3 bases, with 10 bases of the junction left unmatched. The CDR3 DNA reads as TGTGCCAGCAGCTCAACTCCGGGACTAGGCCACACCGGGGAGCTGTTTTTT. Its protein is CASSSTPGLGHTGELFF.

This chain joins TRBV2 and TRBJ2-7; D gene ambiguous. V was pared by 0 bases and J by 6 bases, with 15 bases between. This CDR3 has 15 amino acids. Germline V CDR1 and CDR2: SNHLY, FYNNEI. The CDR3 bases are TGTGCCAGCAGTGAAGCGGCCCTTCCAGGCAGCGAGCAGTACTTC. Its protein is CASSEAALPGSEQYF.

The CDR3 sequence: CASRRQGQETQYF. The CDR3 bases are TGTGCCAGCAGGAGACAAGGACAAGAGACCCAGTACTTC. The rearrangement links TRBV6-1 to TRBJ2-5, with D unclear. The V end was cut by 6 bases, the J end by 2 bases, with 10 bases between. The germline gives CDR1 MNHNS, CDR2 SASEGT. The CDR3 runs 13 residues.

The chain uses TRBV5-6 and TRBJ1-1, with TRBD1 as a possible D gene (6 bases). CDR1 and CDR2 from the germline V gene are SGHDT and YYEEEE. CDR3 length: 13 residues. V lost 0 bases and J 6 bases, leaving 9 bases between the germline ends. CDR3 sequence (DNA): TGTGCCAGCAGCTTGGATGGGGGGCCTGAAGCTTTCTTT. Translation gives CASSLDGGPEAFF.

With regard to this clonotype: A read error may be the cause here, since a much bigger clone is one base away. The conserved final phenylalanine or tryptophan is absent from the CDR3, which likely points to a read error. The chain joins TRBV7-9 to TRBJ1-4; D is ambiguous. V lost 2 bases to trimming and J lost 5 bases, with 3 bases between them. Germline loops: CDR1 SEHNR, CDR2 FQNEAQ (reference sequence). This CDR3 has 12 amino acids. This CDR3 reads CASSLSNEKLFL. The CDR3 DNA reads as TGTGCCAGCAGCTTATCAAATGAAAAACTGTTTTTG.

This clonotype was counted only a few times. The V gene is TRBV11-2, the J gene TRBJ2-1, with D perhaps TRBD2 (6 bases). Germline loops: CDR1 SGHAT, CDR2 FQNNGV. Deletions cut 6 bases from V and 7 bases from J, with 19 bases between. This CDR3 comprises 15 residues. CDR3 sequence reads: CASRLTTGRANEQFF. The CDR3 region has the DNA TGTGCCAGCAGGTTAACGACCGGGAGAGCAAATGAGCAGTTCTTC.

The CDR3 reads CATSREGNTEAFF. As DNA, the CDR3 is TGTGCCACCAGCAGGGAGGGGAACACTGAAGCTTTCTTT. V and J are TRBV24-1 and TRBJ1-1; D perhaps matches TRBD1 (5 bases). Between the trimmed V and J ends, which lost 7 bases and 1 base, there was a span of 9 bases. The CDR3 has 13 amino acids. Germline V gene sequence: CDR1 KGHDR, CDR2 SFDVKD.

This clonotype has more than one count but fewer than ten. The DNA for the CDR3 is TGTGCCAGCAGCAAGATATCCCTCGGGACAGATACGCAGTATTTT. Its protein is CASSKISLGTDTQYF. The chain has TRBV28 and TRBJ2-3; no firm D call. The CDR3 has 15 amino acids. Trimming stripped 6 bases from V and 3 bases from J, with 16 bases between. The germline gives CDR1 MDHEN, CDR2 SYDVKM.

The sample holds many counts of this clonotype. The CDR3 DNA sequence: TGTGCCAGCAGCCCCGTGGCGGACGAGCAGTACTTC. Translated, it gives CASSPVADEQYF. The J gene is TRBJ2-7, the V gene TRBV6-8; no firm D call. The length of the CDR3 is 12 residues. Germline V gene sequence: CDR1 MNHGY, CDR2 SAAAGT. V was trimmed by 6 bases and J by 5 bases, leaving 11 bases between them.

This clonotype showed up many times. The genes are TRBV28 and TRBJ1-5; D is ambiguous. Germline V gene lookup returns CDR1 MDHEN and CDR2 SYDVKM. This CDR3 comprises 13 residues. V shed 8 bases and J shed 1 base, with 9 bases lying between them. Here the CDR3 DNA reads TGTGCCAGCGAAGAACAAAGCAATCAGCCCCAGCATTTT. Translated: CASEEQSNQPQHF.

This clonotype was seen ten or more times. The chain couples TRBV12-3 or TRBV12-4 to TRBJ2-7; 13 bases fit TRBD2. There are 15 residues in the CDR3. Unmatched junction bases numbered 4, after V lost 2 bases and J lost 6 bases. The CDR3: CASSLRTSGRGEQYF. As DNA, the CDR3 is TGTGCCAGCAGTTTAAGGACTAGCGGGAGAGGCGAGCAGTACTTC.